The 16 T cell receptor beta chains presented below share a single source sample, sequenced in a study of a mutant IDH1 vaccine in newly diagnosed glioma. Antigens of these TCRs are unknown. Time point meaning: week 35, safety follow-up. Doses consisted of 300 ug of mutant IDH1 20-mer peptide each, paired with topical imiquimod. Some clones are missing from TCRdb's copy, which holds only in-frame ones; the method was immunoSEQ multiplex PCR. The sample lists 50,000 to 70,000 clones; less than 90% were seen once. The sample here was PBMCs, taken from a glioma patient whose treatment included an IDH1 peptide vaccine. Every receptor here comes from a man younger than 45 with glioma.

This clone was seen a single time. The J gene is TRBJ1-4, the V gene TRBV9; 7 bases fit TRBD1. Looked up from germline, CDR1 is SGDLS and CDR2 is YYNGEE. The ends lost 0 bases at V and 8 bases at J; junction bases unmatched: 19. CDR3 size: 19 residues. The DNA of the CDR3 is TGTGCCAGCAGCGTAGCAAGGGGACAAGGGGGCGAAGGATCAGAAAAACTGTTTTTT. This sequence encodes CASSVARGQGGEGSEKLFF.

This rearrangement joins TRBV4-2 to TRBJ2-5; D not certain. The end of the DNA aligns better with TRBJ2-7, so the J call may be wrong. CDR1 is LGHNA and CDR2 is YNFKEQ in the germline V gene. CDR3 length: 14 amino acids. CDR3 nucleotides: TGTGCCAGCAGCCAAGACATCCGAGACTACGAGCAGTACTTC. It yields the protein CASSQDIRDYEQYF.

A few counts support this clone. The chain employs TRBV14 and TRBJ1-1; unclear D gene. The CDR3 has 13 residues. Germline lookup yields CDR1 SGHDN and CDR2 FVKESK. Deletions cut 0 bases from V and 0 bases from J, with 2 bases between. The DNA for the CDR3 is TGTGCCAGCAGCCAAGATTTGAACACTGAAGCTTTCTTT. This translates into CASSQDLNTEAFF.

A single count supports this clone. CDR3 protein: CASSPGGTQYF. Here the CDR3 DNA reads TGTGCCAGCAGCCCCGGGGGGACCCAGTACTTC. This chain joins TRBV7-7 and TRBJ2-5, with D perhaps TRBD2 (6 bases). Germline V lookup: CDR1 SSHAT, CDR2 FNYEAQ (reference sequence). V was pared by 5 bases and J by 7 bases, with 8 bases between. The CDR3 runs 11 residues.

This clone turned up a few times. V and J are TRBV30 and TRBJ2-7, with no clear D. Germline CDR1 GTSNPN, CDR2 SVGIG (reference sequence). V was pared by 0 bases and J by 4 bases, with 4 bases between. The length of the CDR3 is 11 residues. Written as DNA, the CDR3 is TGTGCCTGGAGTGTACGTTACGAGCAGTACTTC. Its translation: CAWSVRYEQYF.

This chain uses TRBV27 with TRBJ1-5; D might be TRBD1 (6 bases). The germline CDR1 and CDR2 sequences are MNHEY and SMNVEV (reference sequence). V lost 0 bases, J lost 3 bases, and 9 bases lay in between. CDR3 length: 15 residues. CDR3 sequence (DNA): TGTGCCAGCAGTTTATCGGGACAAGCCAATCAGCCCCAGCATTTT. The encoded protein is CASSLSGQANQPQHF.

The rearrangement joins TRBV5-8 to TRBJ1-4; D is undetermined. There are 15 residues in the CDR3. The germline CDR1 and CDR2 sequences are SGHTS and YDEGEE. V gave up 4 bases and J gave up 8 bases, with 18 bases separating them. The CDR3: CASSVDLPRREKLFF. As DNA, the CDR3 is TGTGCCAGCAGCGTTGACCTTCCACGGCGAGAAAAACTGTTTTTT. The variable domain in full, with the rest retrieved from reference TRBV5-8 and TRBJ1-4, is EAGVTQSPTHLIKTRGQQATLRCSPISGHTSVYWYQQALGLGLQFLLWYDEGEERNRGNFPPRFSGRQFPNYSSELNVNALELEDSALYLCASSVDLPRREKLFFGSGTQLSVL.

The rearrangement uses TRBV30 and TRBJ1-5, with 11 nucleotides matching TRBD1. Trimming at V came to 2 bases and at J to 5 bases, leaving 8 bases not matched to a gene. The V gene's germline CDR1 is GTSNPN and CDR2 SVGIG (reference sequence). This CDR3 comprises 16 residues. The CDR3 sequence is CAWSWTGGPFDQPQHF. DNA of the CDR3: TGTGCCTGGAGTTGGACAGGGGGCCCTTTCGATCAGCCCCAGCATTTT. Combining the CDR3 with reference TRBV30 and TRBJ1-5 gives the whole variable domain SQTIHQWPATLVQPVGSPLSLECTVEGTSNPNLYWYRQAAGRGLQLLFYSVGIGQISSEVPQNLSASRPQDRQFILSSKKLLLSDSGFYLCAWSWTGGPFDQPQHFGDGTRLSIL.

The rearrangement joins TRBV9 to TRBJ1-2, with D perhaps matching TRBD1 (5 bases). V was cut by 4 bases and J by 8 bases, with 12 bases left in between. Germline lookup yields CDR1 SGDLS and CDR2 YYNGEE. The CDR3 consists of 12 residues. In DNA, the CDR3 is TGTGCCAGCAGCAGGGGTGGGGACGGCTACACCTTC. Its translation: CASSRGGDGYTF. Together with reference TRBV9 and TRBJ1-2, the CDR3 gives the full variable domain: DSGVTQTPKHLITATGQRVTLRCSPRSGDLSVYWYQQSLDQGLQFLIQYYNGEERAKGNILERFSAQQFPDLHSELNLSSLELGDSALYFCASSRGGDGYTFGSGTRLTVV.

The table lists this clone with a few counts. Here the CDR3 DNA reads TGTGCCAGCAGCCAGGGGCTACAGCCGGGGGAGCAGTACTTC. It encodes CASSQGLQPGEQYF. The gene calls are TRBV5-4 and TRBJ2-7; the D gene is possibly TRBD1 (6 bases). V lost 4 bases, J lost 7 bases, and 18 bases lay in between. The CDR3 length is 14 residues. The germline V gene encodes CDR1 SGHNT and CDR2 YYREEE (reference sequence).

The CDR3 spells CASSIGSGQTNYGYTF. The CDR3 nucleotides read TGTGCCAGTAGTATTGGCTCTGGCCAGACTAACTATGGCTACACCTTC. The chain couples TRBV19 to TRBJ1-2; no clear D gene. V lost 3 bases and J 0 bases, leaving 14 bases between the germline ends. The CDR3 loop spans 16 amino acids. Germline V CDR1 and CDR2: LNHDA, SQIVND (reference sequence).

The gene calls are TRBV6-5 and TRBJ1-2; D possibly corresponds to TRBD1 (5 bases). V was cut by 8 bases and J by 4 bases, with 14 bases left in between. Per the germline V gene, CDR1 is MNHEY and CDR2 is SVGAGI. This CDR3 is built from 13 residues. DNA of the CDR3: TGTGCCAGCCGGGAGACGCAGGGCTATGGCTACACCTTC. It translates to CASRETQGYGYTF.

The CDR3 protein is CASSQDRGTPKRNQPQHF. The CDR3 DNA reads as TGCGCCAGCAGCCAAGATCGTGGGACACCTAAAAGGAATCAGCCCCAGCATTTT. This chain joins TRBV4-1 and TRBJ1-5; D may be TRBD1 (6 bases). This CDR3 is 18 amino acids long. Germline V gives CDR1 MGHRA, CDR2 YSYEKL. The ends were cut back, 0 bases at V and 4 bases at J, with 19 bases in the middle.

This clone was seen just once. The chain couples TRBV7-7 to TRBJ2-7; 9 positions match TRBD1. The V segment lost 5 bases and the J segment 5 bases; nucleotides outside the gene matches: 4. Germline lookup yields CDR1 SSHAT and CDR2 FNYEAQ (reference sequence). The CDR3 sequence is 13 residues long. CDR3 coding DNA: TGTGCCAGCAGCCGGACAGGGGCCCACGAGCAGTACTTC. This sequence encodes CASSRTGAHEQYF.

The chain combines TRBV5-1 with TRBJ1-2; 7 positions match TRBD1. The CDR3 runs to 15 residues. Germline CDR1 and CDR2: SGHRS and YFSETQ. Trimming took 5 bases from V and 7 from J; bases not matched to a gene: 14. The CDR3, as DNA: TGCGCCAGCAGGAAAGGGACAGTACCTGAGTTTGGCTACACCTTC. Amino acids: CASRKGTVPEFGYTF.

The count of this clone is one. The chain links TRBV5-1 to TRBJ1-2; D gene uncertain. Germline V gene sequence: CDR1 SGHRS, CDR2 YFSETQ. The V end was cut by 0 bases, the J end by 4 bases, with 10 bases between. The CDR3 is 14 residues long. DNA of the CDR3: TGCGCCAGCAGCTTGGCCGCCAGGAGCTATGGCTACACCTTC. It is translated as CASSLAARSYGYTF.